This T cell receptor (beta chain) was captured by sequencing in a study of cytomegalovirus exposure and HLA in healthy donors. Findings of the study overall: The finding came from a later analysis; first-cohort TCR clusters tended to co-occur in the 95 to 150 validation repertoires.

Note on this clone: Its matching antigen is unknown.

Generated by immunoSEQ multiplex PCR, the TCRdb table keeps only in-frame clones and is missing some. The repertoire has over 150,000 clones, approximately 82% of them found once; the top ten carry around an eighth. The sequence derives from a woman aged 25 to 45 in good health and CMV-seropositive. Source material: PBMCs.

In nucleotides, the CDR3 is TGTGCCAGCAGCCAAGCTCGGACTAGTGGGTTGGTGCAGTTCTTC. Translation gives CASSQARTSGLVQFF. The chain links TRBV14 to TRBJ2-1, with TRBD2 identical over 7 bases. CDR1 is SGHDN and CDR2 is FVKESK in the germline V gene. V was pared by 1 base and J by 12 bases, with 12 bases of the junction left unmatched. The CDR3 covers 15 residues. Drawing the rest from reference TRBV14 and TRBJ2-1, the complete variable domain is EAGVTQFPSHSVIEKGQTVTLRCDPISGHDNLYWYRRVMGKEIKFLLHFVKESKQDESGMPNNRFLAERTGGTYSTLKVQPAELEDSGVYFCASSQARTSGLVQFFGPGTRLTVL.